This TCR beta chain was obtained from a study of T cell responses to AZD1222 COVID-19 vaccine. Study-level points and caveats: Baseline seropositives among AZD1222 recipients totaled only six or seven. Repertoires in all cases were sampled only once the peak T cell response had passed.

As regards this clone: The antigen remains undetermined.

Sequencing was performed with immunoSEQ multiplex PCR; in TCRdb, only in-frame clones are kept and a portion is missing. Of about 110,000 clones listed, about nine tenths are singletons. Germline values: CDR1 LNHNV, CDR2 YYDKDF (reference sequence). The V gene lost 0 bases and the J gene lost 8 bases, with 16 bases spanning the gap. There are 15 residues in the CDR3. Sequencing used peripheral blood, obtained 28 days after the second AZD1222 dose. J is TRBJ1-2 and V is TRBV15; tentative D call: TRBD1 (6 bases). The receptor was isolated from an adult who received the AZD1222 COVID-19 vaccine. CDR3: CATSRDHLGTQGYTF. The CDR3 bases are TGTGCCACCAGCAGAGATCATCTAGGGACACAAGGCTACACCTTC. Combining the CDR3 with reference TRBV15 and TRBJ1-2 gives the whole variable domain DAMVIQNPRYQVTQFGKPVTLSCSQTLNHNVMYWYQQKSSQAPKLLFHYYDKDFNNEADTPDNFQSRRPNTSFCFLDIRSPGLGDTAMYLCATSRDHLGTQGYTFGSGTRLTVV.